This entry lists 30 T cell receptor beta chains sequenced from one sample in a study of T cell responses to AZD1222 COVID-19 vaccine. Profiling relied on immunoSEQ multiplex PCR, and the TCRdb table lists in-frame clones only, not all of them. The sample shows about 110,000 clones, roughly 90% of them seen only once. This specimen consisted of peripheral blood, obtained on day 0 of AZD1222 vaccination. The receptors originated from an adult in good health.

The V call is TRBV20-1, the J call TRBJ2-1; the D is unclear. CDR1 and CDR2 from the germline V gene are DFQATT and SNEGSKA (reference sequence). The CDR3 covers 12 residues. Trimming left V 3 bases short and J 7 bases short, with 10 bases between. The CDR3 is CSASYTRNEQFF. The CDR3 DNA follows: TGCAGTGCTAGTTACACCCGTAATGAGCAGTTCTTC.

The CDR3 is CASSITQGAYEQYF. The CDR3, as DNA: TGTGCCAGTAGTATAACACAGGGGGCGTACGAGCAGTACTTC. This rearrangement joins TRBV19 to TRBJ2-7, with 9 bases aligning to TRBD1. Germline-derived CDR1 and CDR2 are LNHDA and SQIVND (reference sequence). The CDR3 has 14 residues. Unmatched junction bases numbered 3, after V lost 2 bases and J lost 4 bases.

The chain employs TRBV21-1 and TRBJ2-7; the D segment call TRBD1 is taken from the table without a DNA check. TRBV21-1 is tagged as a pseudogene. CDR3 length equals 14 residues. The CDR3 reads CARPRDSSSYEQYF. In nucleotides, the CDR3 is TGTGCCAGACCCCGGGACAGCTCCTCCTACGAGCAGTACTTC.

This rearrangement joins TRBV4-1 to TRBJ2-3; 8 positions match TRBD2. V shed 4 bases, J shed 0 bases, and the junction held 6 bases outside the gene matches. The germline gives CDR1 MGHRA, CDR2 YSYEKL. This CDR3 has 16 residues. CDR3 coding DNA: TGCGCCAGCAGCCCCGGTTCTAGCGGGAGCACAGATACGCAGTATTTT. Translated: CASSPGSSGSTDTQYF.

The chain uses TRBV6-5 and TRBJ1-1; D uncertain. The V and J ends lost 6 bases and 1 base respectively, with 15 bases between them. CDR1 is MNHEY, CDR2 SVGAGI, per germline. The CDR3 extends over 15 amino acids. CDR3 sequence: CASRLNRYANTEAFF. Here the CDR3 DNA reads TGTGCCAGCAGGCTAAACCGGTACGCGAACACTGAAGCTTTCTTT.

This clone was seen once. V and J are TRBV5-1 and TRBJ2-1, with TRBD2 identical over 9 bases. Per the germline V gene, CDR1 is SGHRS and CDR2 is YFSETQ. CDR3 length equals 17 residues. V was pared by 3 bases and J by 8 bases, with 15 bases of the junction left unmatched. CDR3 bases: TGCGCCAGCAGCTGGGCGACTAGCGGAGGAGGGGTGGATGAGCAGTTCTTC. The encoded protein is CASSWATSGGGVDEQFF.

The J gene is TRBJ2-7, the V gene TRBV19; 7 bases agree with TRBD1. The CDR3 has 13 residues. CDR1 is LNHDA and CDR2 is SQIVND in the germline V gene (reference sequence). V lost 8 bases, J lost 4 bases, and 8 bases stayed unmatched. The CDR3 coding sequence is TGTGCCAGTGGACCCGGGACAGCTTACGAGCAGTACTTC. Protein product: CASGPGTAYEQYF.

CDR3 nucleotides: TGTGCCAGCTCCGAAGCTCTAGCGGGAGGATCTGACGAGCAGTACTTC. It yields the protein CASSEALAGGSDEQYF. The chain recombines TRBV18 with TRBJ2-7; TRBD2 matches at 11 bases. This CDR3 has 16 amino acids. Germline V CDR1 and CDR2: KGHSH, LQKENI. The junction had 12 bases not matched to a gene; V was cut back by 6 bases and J by 5 bases.

The chain employs TRBV27 and TRBJ2-7; unclear D gene. The germline CDR1 and CDR2 sequences are MNHEY and SMNVEV (reference sequence). The V end lost 6 bases, the J end lost 4 bases, and 13 bases lay between the germline ends. The CDR3 length is 13 residues. The CDR3 here is CASRWLMGYEQYF. Written as DNA, the CDR3 is TGTGCCAGCAGGTGGCTAATGGGATACGAGCAGTACTTC.

The genes are TRBV27 and TRBJ1-2; possible D gene TRBD1, 5 bases. Trimming left V 3 bases short and J 8 bases short, with 13 bases between. The CDR3 length is 13 residues. Germline-derived CDR1 and CDR2 are MNHEY and SMNVEV (reference sequence). The CDR3 DNA is TGTGCCAGCAGTTTTGGACCCCGGGGCGGCTACACCTTC. Translation gives CASSFGPRGGYTF.

The rearrangement uses TRBV19 and TRBJ1-5, with 8 bases aligning to TRBD1. Per germline, CDR1 LNHDA and CDR2 SQIVND (reference sequence). The CDR3 is 15 amino acids. J gave up 2 bases and V 6 bases, and 6 bases lay outside the gene matches. CDR3 DNA: TGTGCCAGTAGCCCGACAGGGGAGGGCAATCAGCCCCAGCATTTT. It encodes CASSPTGEGNQPQHF.

The chain is built from TRBV2 and TRBJ2-1, with 11 nucleotides matching TRBD2. The CDR3 has 15 amino acids. CDR1 is SNHLY and CDR2 is FYNNEI in the germline V gene. V lost 7 bases, J lost 7 bases, and 9 bases stayed unmatched. The CDR3 coding sequence is TGTGCCAGCATGATAGCGGGAGGGCCTGAAAATGAGCAGTTCTTC. Its protein is CASMIAGGPENEQFF.

The chain joins TRBV6-2 or TRBV6-3 to TRBJ1-5, with TRBD1 matching over 7 bases. CDR1 and CDR2 from the germline V gene are MNHEY and SVGEGT. Trimming took 4 bases from V and 5 from J; bases not matched to a gene: 2. This CDR3 comprises 13 residues. The CDR3 bases are TGTGCCAGCAGTTCCGACAGGGATCAGCCCCAGCATTTT. Translating gives CASSSDRDQPQHF.

This chain connects TRBV6-5 to TRBJ1-4; D remains ambiguous. Germline V gives CDR1 MNHEY, CDR2 SVGAGI. The CDR3 is 14 residues long. Trimming stripped 6 bases from V and 4 bases from J, with 12 bases between. For the CDR3, the DNA is TGTGCCAGCAGATTAGACTGGAATAATGAAAAACTGTTTTTT. Translated: CASRLDWNNEKLFF.

The chain carries TRBV15 and TRBJ2-5, with 9 bases lining up with TRBD1. Germline V gives CDR1 LNHNV, CDR2 YYDKDF (reference sequence). V lost 1 base to trimming and J lost 3 bases; unmatched junction nucleotides: 3. The CDR3 is made up of 15 amino acids. CDR3 DNA sequence: TGTGCCACCAGCAGAGGTGACAGGGGGGAAGAGACCCAGTACTTC. Translation: CATSRGDRGEETQYF.

The chain uses TRBV6-2 or TRBV6-3 and TRBJ2-1; TRBD2 agrees at 11 bases. Germline CDR1 reads MNHEY; CDR2 reads SVGEGT. Losses at the gene ends were 0 bases for V and 5 bases for J; bases not matched to a gene: 3. CDR3 length: 16 amino acids. Here the CDR3 reads CASSYSVAGGHNEQFF. CDR3 bases: TGTGCCAGCAGTTACTCGGTAGCGGGGGGGCACAATGAGCAGTTCTTC.

The rearrangement uses TRBV6-2 or TRBV6-3 and TRBJ1-4; perhaps TRBD1 as D (6 bases). From germline, CDR1 is MNHEY and CDR2 SVGEGT. V shed 5 bases and J shed 14 bases, with 15 bases lying between them. This CDR3 is 12 amino acids long. The CDR3 DNA reads TGTGCCAGCAGTCTAATTACAGGGAAGCTGTTTTTT. Protein: CASSLITGKLFF.

The V and J genes are TRBV24-1 and TRBJ2-2, with 8 bases fitting TRBD2. CDR1 KGHDR and CDR2 SFDVKD come from the germline V gene. The CDR3 sequence is 14 residues long. With V trimmed by 12 bases and J by 4 bases, 9 bases remained unmatched. The CDR3 region has the DNA TGTGCCGCCGGAGCGGGAGTTACCACCGGGGAGCTGTTTTTT. It specifies CAAGAGVTTGELFF.

This chain joins TRBV24-1 and TRBJ2-3; the D is unclear. The germline CDR1 and CDR2 sequences are KGHDR and SFDVKD. The V end lost 5 bases, the J end lost 2 bases, and 16 bases lay between the germline ends. The CDR3 spans 16 residues. In nucleotides, the CDR3 is TGTGCCACCAGTGGGGGAAGGGCAGTGGACACAGATACGCAGTATTTT. Protein: CATSGGRAVDTDTQYF.

The chain has TRBV12-5 and TRBJ1-5; 7 bases align to TRBD1. This CDR3 region has 15 residues. The germline V gene encodes CDR1 LGHNT and CDR2 FRNRAP. After removal of 4 bases from V and 0 bases from J, the junction contained 3 bases not matched to a gene. The CDR3 nucleotides read TGTGCTAGTGGTTCAGACAGGGATAGCAATCAGCCCCAGCATTTT. Translating it yields CASGSDRDSNQPQHF. The whole variable domain, remainder taken from reference TRBV12-5 and TRBJ1-5, is DARVTQTPRHKVTEMGQEVTMRCQPILGHNTVFWYRQTMMQGLELLAYFRNRAPLDDSGMPKDRFSAEMPDATLATLKIQPSEPRDSAVYFCASGSDRDSNQPQHFGDGTRLSIL.

The V gene is TRBV27, the J gene TRBJ1-1; D is unresolved. The CDR3 runs 15 residues. Germline V gene data show CDR1 as MNHEY and CDR2 as SMNVEV (reference sequence). Trimming took off 2 bases at V and 4 bases at J, with 14 bases between the two ends. The CDR3 protein is CASSLRIGLSTEAFF. CDR3 nucleotides: TGTGCCAGCAGTTTAAGGATAGGGCTGAGCACTGAAGCTTTCTTT.

The V call is TRBV28, the J call TRBJ2-4; 8 nucleotides match TRBD2. The germline V gene encodes CDR1 MDHEN and CDR2 SYDVKM. The CDR3 loop spans 15 amino acids. V shed 4 bases and J 7 bases; nucleotides not matched to a gene: 9. The CDR3: CASSSVAGGRNIQYF. In nucleotides, the CDR3 is TGTGCCAGCAGTTCCGTTGCGGGAGGTAGGAACATTCAGTACTTC.

This sequence joins TRBV27 and TRBJ2-1, with 16 positions matching TRBD2. Germline V CDR1 and CDR2: MNHEY, SMNVEV (reference sequence). The CDR3 runs 20 residues. With V trimmed by 7 bases and J by 2 bases, 14 bases remained unmatched. CDR3 in amino acids: CASTPFAGLAGGRAYNEQFF. CDR3 coding DNA: TGTGCCAGCACTCCGTTTGCGGGACTAGCGGGAGGGCGTGCCTACAATGAGCAGTTCTTC.

The rearrangement links TRBV6-5 to TRBJ1-6; tentatively, D is TRBD1 (5 bases). The germline V gene encodes CDR1 MNHEY and CDR2 SVGAGI. The CDR3 covers 15 residues. V lost 5 bases and J lost 8, with 16 bases in between. CDR3 sequence (DNA): TGTGCCAGCAGTAACGGGGGTACCATTCATTCACCCCTCCACTTT. This translates into CASSNGGTIHSPLHF.

This clone is a singleton in its sample. This rearrangement joins TRBV18 to TRBJ2-6; a possible D gene is TRBD1 (6 bases). The CDR3 spans 17 residues. Germline V gene sequence: CDR1 KGHSH, CDR2 LQKENI. Between the trimmed V and J ends, which lost 1 base and 3 bases, there was a span of 13 bases. CDR3 nucleotides: TGTGCCAGCTCACCACTCAGGGGACGGTATGGGGCCAACGTCCTGACTTTC. Amino acid sequence: CASSPLRGRYGANVLTF.

This chain links TRBV19 with TRBJ1-5, with a weak D call TRBD1 (5 bases). Trimming stripped 6 bases from V and 15 bases from J, with 21 bases between. CDR1 LNHDA and CDR2 SQIVND come from the germline V gene (reference sequence). The CDR3 sequence is 13 residues long. The DNA of the CDR3 is TGTGCCAGTAGCGGGACGGATATCCCTCACGGGCATTTT. Translating gives CASSGTDIPHGHF.

The chain recombines TRBV19 with TRBJ1-2, with D uncertain. The CDR3 totals 13 residues. Germline CDR1 reads LNHDA; CDR2 reads SQIVND (reference sequence). Deletions cut 3 bases from V and 6 bases from J, with 11 bases between. The CDR3 region is CASSIEGRHGYTF. CDR3 sequence (DNA): TGTGCCAGTAGTATTGAGGGTAGACATGGCTACACCTTC.

This clone occurred once. The CDR3, as DNA: TGTGCCAGCAACCGGCAGTTTTCGGTGGGAACTAATGAAAAACTGTTTTTT. Translation gives CASNRQFSVGTNEKLFF. This chain links TRBV18 with TRBJ1-4; D unresolved. V dropped 8 bases and J dropped 1 base, with 20 bases sitting between them. The length of the CDR3 is 17 residues. In germline, CDR1 is KGHSH, CDR2 LQKENI.

The rearrangement joins TRBV15 to TRBJ1-4; weak D call: TRBD1 (6 bases). Germline V gene sequence: CDR1 LNHNV, CDR2 YYDKDF (reference sequence). V lost 0 bases to trimming and J lost 7 bases, with 12 bases between them. There are 15 residues in the CDR3. CDR3 sequence: CATSREGAPGEKLFF. The CDR3 region has the DNA TGTGCCACCAGCAGAGAGGGGGCGCCAGGTGAAAAACTGTTTTTT. Filled out from reference TRBV15 and TRBJ1-4, the complete variable domain reads DAMVIQNPRYQVTQFGKPVTLSCSQTLNHNVMYWYQQKSSQAPKLLFHYYDKDFNNEADTPDNFQSRRPNTSFCFLDIRSPGLGDTAMYLCATSREGAPGEKLFFGSGTQLSVL.

The chain combines TRBV7-2 with TRBJ2-2; no firm D call. The CDR3 sequence is 17 residues long. Trimming shortened V by 3 bases and J by 4 bases, and 18 bases separated the two germline ends. Germline V CDR1 and CDR2: SGHTA, FQGNSA. The CDR3 protein is CASSFSQLVSITGELFF. The CDR3 DNA reads as TGTGCCAGCAGCTTCTCCCAGCTCGTATCTATCACCGGGGAGCTGTTTTTT.